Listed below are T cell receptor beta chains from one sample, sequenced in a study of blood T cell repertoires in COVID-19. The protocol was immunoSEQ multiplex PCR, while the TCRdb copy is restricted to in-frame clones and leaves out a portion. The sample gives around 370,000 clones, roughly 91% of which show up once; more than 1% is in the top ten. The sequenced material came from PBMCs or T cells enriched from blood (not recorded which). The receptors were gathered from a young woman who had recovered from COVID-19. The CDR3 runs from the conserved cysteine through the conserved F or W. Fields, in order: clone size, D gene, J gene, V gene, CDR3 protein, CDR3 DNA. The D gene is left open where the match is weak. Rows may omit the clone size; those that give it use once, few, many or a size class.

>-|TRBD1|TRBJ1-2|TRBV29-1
CSARQGVIYGYTF
TGCAGCGCGAGACAGGGGGTGATCTATGGCTACACCTTC
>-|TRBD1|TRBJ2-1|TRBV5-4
CASSQPTGGEVHEQFF
TGTGCCAGCAGCCAGCCGACAGGGGGCGAGGTACATGAGCAGTTCTTC
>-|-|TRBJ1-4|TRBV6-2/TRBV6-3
CASTPVGQLNEKLFF
TGTGCCAGCACCCCAGTAGGACAGCTGAATGAAAAACTGTTTTTT
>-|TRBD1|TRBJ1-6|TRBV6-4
CASSRQGSNSPLHF
TGTGCCAGCAGTCGACAGGGAAGTAATTCACCCCTCCACTTT
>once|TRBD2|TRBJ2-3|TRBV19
CASSINLGGSTDTQYF
TGTGCCAGTAGTATAAATCTGGGGGGGAGCACAGATACGCAGTATTTT
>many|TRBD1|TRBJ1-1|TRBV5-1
CASSLTGADTEAFF
TGCGCCAGCAGCTTGACAGGGGCGGACACTGAAGCTTTCTTT
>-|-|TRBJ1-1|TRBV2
CASSEDGGAITEAFF
TGTGCCAGCAGTGAAGACGGAGGGGCTATCACTGAAGCTTTCTTT
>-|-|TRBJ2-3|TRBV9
CASSVGGVNTDTQYF
TGTGCCAGCAGCGTAGGGGGCGTTAACACAGATACGCAGTATTTT
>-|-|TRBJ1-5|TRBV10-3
CAISGGQFKNQPQHF
TGTGCCATCAGTGGTGGACAGTTCAAGAATCAGCCCCAGCATTTT
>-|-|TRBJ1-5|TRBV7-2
CASSFEVNSNQPQHF
TGTGCCAGCAGCTTCGAGGTAAATAGCAATCAGCCCCAGCATTTT